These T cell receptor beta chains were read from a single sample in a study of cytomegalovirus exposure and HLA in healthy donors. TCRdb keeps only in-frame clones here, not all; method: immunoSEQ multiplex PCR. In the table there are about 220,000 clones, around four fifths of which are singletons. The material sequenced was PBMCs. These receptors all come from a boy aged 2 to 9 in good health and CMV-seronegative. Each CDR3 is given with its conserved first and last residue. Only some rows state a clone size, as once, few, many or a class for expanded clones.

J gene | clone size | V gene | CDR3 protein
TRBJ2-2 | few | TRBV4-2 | CASSPSEGRELFF
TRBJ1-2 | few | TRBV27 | CASSTGAGYTF
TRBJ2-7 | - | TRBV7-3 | CASSYQGGEQYF
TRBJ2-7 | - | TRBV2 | CASSEAPKTARIYEQYF
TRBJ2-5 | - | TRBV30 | CAWSLGSSGGWGETQYF
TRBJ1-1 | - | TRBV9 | CASSTPGGRATEAFF
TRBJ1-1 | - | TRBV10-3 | CAISDGTGVNTEAFF
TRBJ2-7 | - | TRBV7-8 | CASSLGEREDHEQYF
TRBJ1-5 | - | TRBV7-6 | CASSLRQTDQPQHF
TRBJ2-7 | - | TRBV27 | CASSPRQGAAEQYF
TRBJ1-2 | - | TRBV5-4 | CASSMGQGRAYGYTF
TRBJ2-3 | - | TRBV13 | CASSSADSGRDDPDTQYF
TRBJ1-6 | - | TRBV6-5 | CASRPRQGASPLHF
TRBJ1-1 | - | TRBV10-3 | CAISEPQGGNTEAFF
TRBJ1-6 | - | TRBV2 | CASTRGSYNSPLHF
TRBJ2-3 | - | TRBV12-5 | CASGLVLAGARTDTQYF
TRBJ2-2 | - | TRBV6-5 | CVSSGTTDTGELFF
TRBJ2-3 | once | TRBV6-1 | CASSGPDGWPTDTQYF
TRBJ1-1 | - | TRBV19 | CASTPFGSQNTEAFF
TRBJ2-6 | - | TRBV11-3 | CASSLTGAGANVLTF
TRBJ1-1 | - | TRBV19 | CASSIGNTEAFF
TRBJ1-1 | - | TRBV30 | CAWSVPGDYWAEAFF
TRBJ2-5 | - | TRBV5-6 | CASSLRWTGQETQYF
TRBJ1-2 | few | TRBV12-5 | CASGLKQGQRDYGYTF
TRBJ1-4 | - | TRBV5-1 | CASSRTGTGEGLFF
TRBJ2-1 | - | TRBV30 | CAWSSSVNEQFF
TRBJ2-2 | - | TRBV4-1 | CASQRGARTGELFF
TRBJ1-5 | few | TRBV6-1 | CASSAQGGQPQHF
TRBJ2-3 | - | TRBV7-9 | CASSLDPSRNTDTQYF
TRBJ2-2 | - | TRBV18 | CASSPPGTGNGELFF
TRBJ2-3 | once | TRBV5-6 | CASSDGTVYPTDTQYF
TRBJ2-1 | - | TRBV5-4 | CASSFVAGSLMANEQFF
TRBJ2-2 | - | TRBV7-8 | CASSEVLGVNTGELFF
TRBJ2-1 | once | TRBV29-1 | CSVARAGDGEQFF
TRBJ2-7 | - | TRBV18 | CASSPWDRGYEQYF
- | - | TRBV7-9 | CASSNPGTDSSEQYF
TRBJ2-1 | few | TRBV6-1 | CASSEASSGSNEQFF
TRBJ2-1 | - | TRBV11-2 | CASSFLRLGGDNEQFF
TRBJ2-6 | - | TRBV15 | CATSRTTGSGANVLTF
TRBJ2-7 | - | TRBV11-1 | CASSFLGTSGGAKYEQYF
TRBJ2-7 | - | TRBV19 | CASSPRLAGALEQYF
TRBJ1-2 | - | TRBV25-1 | CASSESGQVNYGYTF
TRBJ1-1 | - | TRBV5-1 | CASSLWSGGNTEAFF
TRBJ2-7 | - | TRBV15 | CATSRGMGDEQYF
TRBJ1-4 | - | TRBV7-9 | CASSLKSNSREKLFF
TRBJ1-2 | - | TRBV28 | CASSFEGYTF
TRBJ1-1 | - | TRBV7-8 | CASSPPAGVGEAFF
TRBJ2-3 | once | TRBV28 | CASSIKALLSTDTQYF
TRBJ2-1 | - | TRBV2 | CASSEGAGGSYNEQFF
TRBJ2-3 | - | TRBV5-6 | CASSFLGTASTDTQYF
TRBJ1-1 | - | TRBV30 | CAWSESHGGKAFF
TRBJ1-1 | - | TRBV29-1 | CSADPTGDPNTEAFF
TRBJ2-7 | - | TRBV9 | CASSPGRGSHEQYF
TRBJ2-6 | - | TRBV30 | CAWSVELSGANVLTF